This TCR beta chain was captured by sequencing in a study of shared clonotypes between healthy human individuals. General observations from the study: Collection of samples was limited to blood; tissue repertoires likely differ. Incomplete sequencing of sorted subsets was indicated by rarefaction despite large depth. Relative to memory subsets, naive subsets generally showed larger estimated richness.

CDR1 and CDR2 (germline): MNHEY, SVGAGI. This CDR3 contains 12 residues. V lost 7 bases to trimming and J lost 0 bases, with 4 bases between them. On this clone itself: What it binds is not known.

Some clones are missing from TCRdb's copy, which holds only in-frame ones; the method was immunoSEQ multiplex PCR. The table has roughly 2 million clones, approximately 96% seen once; the top ten hold roughly 0.13%. The chain couples TRBV6-5 to TRBJ2-1; unclear D gene. The source material was naive CD4+ T cells sorted from blood. The sample's subset: CD45RA+ positively selected. The TCR sequence derives from a man aged 18 to 29 in good health. CDR3 loop: CASKSSYNEQFF. CDR3 nucleotides: TGTGCCAGCAAGAGCTCCTACAATGAGCAGTTCTTC.